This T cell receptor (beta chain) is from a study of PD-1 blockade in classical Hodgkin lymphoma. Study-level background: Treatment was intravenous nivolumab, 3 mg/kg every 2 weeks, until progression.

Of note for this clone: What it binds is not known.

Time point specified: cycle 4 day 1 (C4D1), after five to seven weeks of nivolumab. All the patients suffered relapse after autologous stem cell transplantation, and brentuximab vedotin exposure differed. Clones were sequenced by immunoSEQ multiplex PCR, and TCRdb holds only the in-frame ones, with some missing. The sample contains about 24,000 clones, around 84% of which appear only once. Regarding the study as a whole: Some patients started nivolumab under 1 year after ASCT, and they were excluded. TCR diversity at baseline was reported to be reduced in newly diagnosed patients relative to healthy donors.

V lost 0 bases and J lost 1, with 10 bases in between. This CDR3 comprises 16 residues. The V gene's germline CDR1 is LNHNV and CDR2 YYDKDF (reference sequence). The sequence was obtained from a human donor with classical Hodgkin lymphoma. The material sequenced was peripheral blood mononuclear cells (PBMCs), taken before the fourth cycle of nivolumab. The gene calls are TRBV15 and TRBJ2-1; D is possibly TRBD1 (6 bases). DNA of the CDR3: TGTGCCACCAGCAGAGAGCCCAGGGGATCCTACAATGAGCAGTTCTTC. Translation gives CATSREPRGSYNEQFF.